A selection of T cell receptor beta chains follows, all from one sample in a study of blood T cell repertoires in COVID-19. The method was immunoSEQ multiplex PCR; TCRdb's version includes in-frame clones alone and lacks a portion of them. The sample records under 200,000 clones, 82% being singletons. The sequencing input was PBMCs or T cells enriched from blood (not recorded which). These receptors came from a woman aged 55-69 years with acute COVID-19. Both conserved end residues are part of each CDR3. The D gene is left open where the match is weak. Rows give clone size only sometimes, using once, few, many, or a class for an expanded clone.

cdr3_aa: CASSLLGGGSSNQPQHF; cdr3_nt: TGTGCCAGCAGCTTACTAGGGGGGGGGAGTAGCAATCAGCCCCAGCATTTT; d_call: NA; clone_size: once; j_call: TRBJ1-5; v_call: TRBV11-2
cdr3_aa: CASSPRVSENIQYF; cdr3_nt: TGTGCCAGCAGCCCCCGGGTCTCCGAAAACATTCAGTACTTC; d_call: NA; clone_size: NA; j_call: TRBJ2-4; v_call: TRBV7-2
cdr3_aa: CASSQEKVSGLNYGYTF; cdr3_nt: TGTGCCAGCAGCCAAGAGAAGGTGTCAGGTCTTAACTATGGCTACACCTTC; d_call: NA; clone_size: NA; j_call: TRBJ1-2; v_call: TRBV3-1/TRBV3-2
cdr3_aa: CASSTFPDRRGYTF; cdr3_nt: TGTGCCAGTAGTACCTTCCCGGACAGGCGCGGCTACACCTTC; d_call: TRBD1; clone_size: NA; j_call: TRBJ1-2; v_call: TRBV19
cdr3_aa: CASSLSAPTVEAFF; cdr3_nt: TGTGCCAGCAGCTTATCAGCCCCGACAGTTGAAGCTTTCTTT; d_call: NA; clone_size: NA; j_call: TRBJ1-1; v_call: TRBV7-8
cdr3_aa: CASSLGQGTNQPQHF; cdr3_nt: TGCGCCAGCAGCTTGGGACAGGGGACAAATCAGCCCCAGCATTTT; d_call: TRBD1; clone_size: few; j_call: TRBJ1-5; v_call: TRBV5-1
cdr3_aa: CASSGTGPETQYF; cdr3_nt: TGTGCCAGCTCCGGGACAGGCCCAGAGACCCAGTACTTC; d_call: TRBD1; clone_size: NA; j_call: TRBJ2-5; v_call: TRBV28
cdr3_aa: CASSQQGLGNQPQHF; cdr3_nt: TGTGCCAGCAGCCAACAGGGGCTGGGCAATCAGCCCCAGCATTTT; d_call: TRBD1; clone_size: NA; j_call: TRBJ1-5; v_call: TRBV5-8
cdr3_aa: CASSLVLRSSYGYTF; cdr3_nt: TGTGCCAGCAGCTTAGTGCTAAGGAGCTCCTATGGCTACACCTTC; d_call: NA; clone_size: NA; j_call: TRBJ1-2; v_call: TRBV7-2
cdr3_aa: CSAIRQETQYF; cdr3_nt: TGCAGTGCTATTCGCCAAGAGACCCAGTACTTC; d_call: NA; clone_size: NA; j_call: TRBJ2-5; v_call: TRBV20-1
cdr3_aa: CASSESAGAGETQYF; cdr3_nt: TGTGCCAGCAGTGAAAGTGCGGGGGCCGGAGAGACCCAGTACTTC; d_call: NA; clone_size: NA; j_call: TRBJ2-5; v_call: TRBV6-4
cdr3_aa: CASSKGQGEVCRVGYTF; cdr3_nt: TGTGCCAGCAGCAAAGGACAGGGAGAGGTTTGTCGGGTAGGCTACACCTTC; d_call: NA; clone_size: NA; j_call: TRBJ1-2; v_call: TRBV21-1
cdr3_aa: CASSAPRGRGVNTQYF; cdr3_nt: TGTGCCAGCAGCGCCCCCCGTGGGCGGGGGGTGAATACGCAGTATTTT; d_call: TRBD2; clone_size: NA; j_call: TRBJ2-3; v_call: TRBV7-6
cdr3_aa: CASSQGAGTDYEQYF; cdr3_nt: TGCGCCAGCAGCCAAGGAGCCGGGACTGACTACGAGCAGTACTTC; d_call: NA; clone_size: NA; j_call: TRBJ2-7; v_call: TRBV4-3
cdr3_aa: CASSIPGGGRSYNEQFF; cdr3_nt: TGTGCCAGCAGCATTCCCGGCGGTGGCAGATCCTACAATGAGCAGTTCTTC; d_call: NA; clone_size: once; j_call: TRBJ2-1; v_call: TRBV14
cdr3_aa: CASSRDRYGYTF; cdr3_nt: TGTGCCAGCAGCAGAGACAGATATGGCTACACCTTC; d_call: NA; clone_size: NA; j_call: TRBJ1-2; v_call: TRBV7-8
cdr3_aa: CASSPPQGYGYTF; cdr3_nt: TGTGCCAGCAGTCCCCCACAGGGCTATGGCTACACCTTC; d_call: NA; clone_size: NA; j_call: TRBJ1-2; v_call: TRBV12-3/TRBV12-4
cdr3_aa: CASRVIDNEQFF; cdr3_nt: TGTGCCAGCAGAGTAATAGACAATGAGCAGTTCTTC; d_call: NA; clone_size: NA; j_call: TRBJ2-1; v_call: TRBV5-4
cdr3_aa: CAASAGGNFNTEAFF; cdr3_nt: TGTGCCGCGAGTGCAGGGGGCAATTTTAACACTGAAGCTTTCTTT; d_call: TRBD1; clone_size: NA; j_call: TRBJ1-1; v_call: TRBV5-4
cdr3_aa: CASSLRTFAGGPKYEQFF; cdr3_nt: TGTGCCAGCAGCTTAAGGACATTTGCGGGAGGGCCGAAGTATGAGCAGTTCTTC; d_call: TRBD2; clone_size: NA; j_call: TRBJ2-1; v_call: TRBV7-2
cdr3_aa: CASSLVKTGTTF; cdr3_nt: TGTGCCAGCAGCTTGGTTAAGACAGGGACAACTTTC; d_call: TRBD1; clone_size: NA; j_call: TRBJ2-6; v_call: TRBV5-8
cdr3_aa: CASSFRAGAGEQFF; cdr3_nt: TGTGCCAGCAGCTTCAGGGCGGGAGCCGGTGAGCAGTTCTTC; d_call: TRBD2; clone_size: NA; j_call: TRBJ2-1; v_call: TRBV11-2
cdr3_aa: CASCPPGGETQYF; cdr3_nt: TGTGCCAGCTGCCCTCCGGGTGGGGAGACCCAGTACTTC; d_call: NA; clone_size: NA; j_call: TRBJ2-5; v_call: TRBV7-9
cdr3_aa: CASSSDRGTYEQYF; cdr3_nt: TGTGCCAGTTCCTCGGACAGGGGGACCTACGAGCAGTACTTC; d_call: TRBD1; clone_size: NA; j_call: TRBJ2-7; v_call: TRBV6-5
cdr3_aa: CAITPTGGKKVSEAFF; cdr3_nt: TGTGCCATCACCCCGACAGGGGGGAAAAAGGTGTCTGAAGCTTTCTTT; d_call: TRBD1; clone_size: NA; j_call: TRBJ1-1; v_call: TRBV10-3
cdr3_aa: CASSPLDRDGYGYTF; cdr3_nt: TGTGCCAGTAGTCCCCTTGACAGGGATGGATATGGCTACACCTTC; d_call: TRBD1; clone_size: NA; j_call: TRBJ1-2; v_call: TRBV19
cdr3_aa: CASSLTNTGELFF; cdr3_nt: TGTGCCAGCAGTCTAACGAACACCGGGGAGCTGTTTTTT; d_call: NA; clone_size: NA; j_call: TRBJ2-2; v_call: TRBV6-2/TRBV6-3
cdr3_aa: CASSLARDQPQHF; cdr3_nt: TGTGCCAGCAGCTTAGCCCGGGATCAGCCCCAGCATTTT; d_call: NA; clone_size: NA; j_call: TRBJ1-5; v_call: TRBV7-9
cdr3_aa: CASSLARGLAGLPGMGEQFF; cdr3_nt: TGTGCCAGCAGCTTAGCCAGGGGACTAGCGGGACTCCCAGGGATGGGTGAGCAGTTCTTC; d_call: TRBD2; clone_size: NA; j_call: TRBJ2-1; v_call: TRBV7-2
cdr3_aa: CASSLALRSGTSQNQPQHF; cdr3_nt: TGTGCCAGCAGCTTAGCACTGCGGTCCGGGACATCCCAAAATCAGCCCCAGCATTTT; d_call: NA; clone_size: NA; j_call: TRBJ1-5; v_call: TRBV7-6
cdr3_aa: CASSSGSYGNTIYF; cdr3_nt: TGTGCCAGCAGTTCGGGTTCGTATGGAAACACCATATATTTT; d_call: NA; clone_size: NA; j_call: TRBJ1-3; v_call: TRBV7-9
cdr3_aa: CASSFRQTSNQPQHF; cdr3_nt: TGTGCCAGCTCCTTCCGACAGACTAGCAATCAGCCCCAGCATTTT; d_call: NA; clone_size: NA; j_call: TRBJ1-5; v_call: TRBV18
cdr3_aa: CASSELTGYEQYF; cdr3_nt: TGTGCCAGCTCAGAATTAACGGGTTACGAGCAGTACTTC; d_call: NA; clone_size: NA; j_call: TRBJ2-7; v_call: TRBV18
cdr3_aa: CASSSIEGGRTEAFF; cdr3_nt: TGTGCCAGCAGTTCTATCGAAGGGGGCCGGACTGAAGCTTTCTTT; d_call: TRBD1; clone_size: once; j_call: TRBJ1-1; v_call: TRBV27
cdr3_aa: CASSPQATSTETQYF; cdr3_nt: TGTGCCAGCAGCCCACAAGCGACTAGTACGGAGACCCAGTACTTC; d_call: NA; clone_size: NA; j_call: TRBJ2-5; v_call: TRBV7-2